The TCR beta chain described here comes from a study of blood T cells in healthy people across ages. Study-level findings and limits: Shifts in expanded clonotypes may have been confounded by donor CMV status, which was unknown. One million T cells yielded diversity estimates that were considered underestimates.

Trimming took off 3 bases at V and 12 bases at J, with 9 bases between the two ends. CDR3 length equals 10 residues. The germline gives CDR1 DFQATT, CDR2 SNEGSKA (reference sequence). This clonotype has just a few counts. Its antigen is unidentified. Together with a sample-barcoded 5' primer, a J-beta primer mix was included in a second PCR lasting roughly 6 to 12 cycles. Every sample gave at least 2.5 million paired-end reads containing CDR3. TCRdb reprocessed the 5' RACE reads via MiXCR and lists one record per CDR3 protein. The sample contains some 1.8 million distinct CDR3 sequences, about two fifths of which appear only once.

Source material: blood. The receptor's source is a human donor in good health. This chain uses TRBV20-1 with TRBJ2-1; D uncertain. CDR3 DNA: TGCAGTGCTAGGAAGAATACGCAGTTCTTC. Its translation: CSARKNTQFF.